This T cell receptor (beta chain) was found in a study of OX40 agonist ivuxolimab in advanced cancers. Study-level information: Patients in the trial were receiving intravenous ivuxolimab every 2 weeks, at doses of 0.01 to 10 mg/kg. Overall study results and limits: Within 6 weeks, CD4+ and CD8+ blood T cells expanded clonally at 0.1 to 3.0 mg/kg. Expanded peripheral T-cell antigen specificity went undetermined.

V lost 2 bases and J lost 2, with 10 bases in between. Germline CDR1 SGHRS, CDR2 YFSETQ. CDR3 length equals 14 residues. Remarks on this clone: Its matching antigen is unknown.

The protocol was immunoSEQ multiplex PCR, while the TCRdb copy is restricted to in-frame clones and leaves out a portion. The table lists more than 35,000 clones, around 89% of them singletons, with around 0.56% in the top ten. The clonotype was recovered from an adult with an advanced solid tumor such as melanoma, head and neck, liver or kidney cancer. The chain carries TRBV5-1 and TRBJ2-5; D tentatively reads TRBD1 or TRBD2 (5 bases each). The source was CD4+ or CD8+ T cells sorted from blood, collected in a trial of the OX40 agonist ivuxolimab. The CDR3 DNA reads as TGCGCCAGCAGCTTAAATGGGGGACAAGAGACCCAGTACTTC. It translates to CASSLNGGQETQYF.